Given below is one T cell receptor beta chain in context. Its specificity is not known. CDR3 size: 14 residues. V shed 2 bases and J shed 5 bases, with 12 bases lying between them. CDR1 is LNHDA, CDR2 SQIVND, per germline (reference sequence). The source of the sample is a study of T cell responses to AZD1222 COVID-19 vaccine. Study results and caveats: Repertoires were sampled only after the peak T cell response. Baseline antibody screening turned up just a handful of seropositive AZD1222 recipients. Donors were mostly white British, more females; clonal diversity possibly underestimated. Spike-specific TCR breadth and depth rose after two AZD1222 doses.

Profiled with immunoSEQ multiplex PCR; TCRdb holds only in-frame clones, not every one. The table includes approximately 120,000 clones, approximately 91% detected once. This TCR was sampled from an adult in good health. The rearrangement joins TRBV19 to TRBJ1-1, with a possible D match to TRBD1 (6 bases). Specimen: peripheral blood, collected on day 0 of AZD1222 vaccination. The CDR3 coding sequence is TGTGCCAGTAGTATACTACTACAGGGAACTGAAGCTTTCTTT. Translation: CASSILLQGTEAFF.